This T cell receptor beta chain is drawn from a study of cytomegalovirus exposure and HLA in healthy donors. On the study more broadly: An earlier analysis found some 100 million unique TCR beta sequences from approximately 170 million T cells. Study conclusions and caveats: Across HLA loci, a later analysis found differing TCR association rates, with DRB1 most and HLA-C fewest. Associated with cytomegalovirus, according to the listing, were 170 or so TCR beta chains.

The PCR used 60 Vbeta and 13 Jbeta primers. Generated by immunoSEQ multiplex PCR, the TCRdb table keeps only in-frame clones and is missing some. The sample contains tens of thousands of clones, about 80% of which appear only once. In germline, CDR1 is SEHNR, CDR2 FQNEAQ (reference sequence). V was clipped by 4 bases and J by 4 bases; unmatched bases: 8. CDR3 length: 16 residues. The sample holds one count of this clone. Its antigen is not identified. J is TRBJ2-1 and V is TRBV7-9; the match to TRBD1 covers 9 bases. Sequenced sample: PBMCs. The receptor comes from a man aged 50-59 years in good health and CMV-seronegative. The CDR3 DNA reads as TGTGCCAGCAGCTGGGACAGGGAAAGCCTTTACAATGAGCAGTTCTTC. This encodes CASSWDRESLYNEQFF.